These T cell receptor beta chains were read from a single sample in a study of shared clonotypes between healthy human individuals. The repertoire was sequenced with immunoSEQ multiplex PCR; TCRdb's copy has only in-frame clones and lacks some. Of hundreds of thousands of clones detected, around 67% appear once; the ten largest clones hold approximately 1.7%. The sequenced sample was memory CD4+ T cells sorted from blood. Receptors were obtained from a woman aged 25 to 45 in good health. CDR3s include the opening cysteine and the closing phenylalanine or tryptophan. Each record gives: D gene, CDR3 length, J gene, V gene, clone size, CDR3 DNA, CDR3 protein. The D gene is left open where the match is weak. Clone size is shown for a subset of rows, as once, few, many or a class of expanded clone.

D: TRBD1; length: 17; J: TRBJ2-2; V: TRBV7-8; size: -; DNA: TGTGCCAGCAGCTCGCAAGCCGGGACAGAGAACACCGGGGAGCTGTTTTTT; CDR3: CASSSQAGTENTGELFF
D: TRBD1; length: 14; J: TRBJ2-2; V: TRBV6-1; size: -; DNA: TGTGCCAGCAGGGGGACAGCGAACACCGGGGAGCTGTTTTTT; CDR3: CASRGTANTGELFF
D: -; length: 14; J: TRBJ2-3; V: TRBV5-1; size: -; DNA: TGCGCCAGCAGCAAACCGGGATACACAGATACGCAGTATTTT; CDR3: CASSKPGYTDTQYF
D: -; length: 14; J: TRBJ1-2; V: TRBV28; size: -; DNA: TGTGCCAGCAAAATCGGAGGAGAAATCTATGGCTACACCTTC; CDR3: CASKIGGEIYGYTF
D: -; length: 15; J: TRBJ1-2; V: TRBV18; size: -; DNA: TGTGCCAGCTCACCACCGGGGGGGCGCGACTATGGCTACACCTTC; CDR3: CASSPPGGRDYGYTF
D: TRBD1; length: 12; J: TRBJ2-5; V: TRBV6-5; size: -; DNA: TGTGCCAGCGGACAGGGGCCTGAGACCCAGTACTTC; CDR3: CASGQGPETQYF
D: -; length: 14; J: TRBJ2-7; V: TRBV6-1; size: few; DNA: TGTGCCAGCAGTGCGGGGGTGGCGTCCTACGAGCAGTACTTC; CDR3: CASSAGVASYEQYF
D: -; length: 15; J: TRBJ2-7; V: TRBV11-2; size: -; DNA: TGTGCCAGCAGCTACAGTCGGGTCCCCTCCTACGAGCAGTACTTC; CDR3: CASSYSRVPSYEQYF
D: -; length: 12; J: TRBJ2-2; V: TRBV19; size: few; DNA: TGTGCCACCTCGTTGTGGACCGGGGAGCTGTTTTTT; CDR3: CATSLWTGELFF
D: -; length: 17; J: TRBJ2-7; V: TRBV14; size: -; DNA: TGTGCCAGCAGCCGATCTTTTGAGCCACGGGGCTCCTACGAGCAGTACTTC; CDR3: CASSRSFEPRGSYEQYF
D: TRBD1; length: 13; J: TRBJ1-5; V: TRBV28; size: -; DNA: TGTGCCACTTCGACAGGGATCAATCAGCCCCAGCATTTT; CDR3: CATSTGINQPQHF
D: -; length: 12; J: TRBJ2-7; V: TRBV28; size: -; DNA: TGTGCCAGCGCAGAAAGCTCCTACGAGCAGTACTTC; CDR3: CASAESSYEQYF
D: TRBD2; length: 12; J: TRBJ2-7; V: TRBV6-1; size: -; DNA: TGTGCCGGGGGACTAGCGGGATACGAGCAGTACTTC; CDR3: CAGGLAGYEQYF
D: -; length: 12; J: TRBJ2-7; V: TRBV6-1; size: -; DNA: TGTGCCAGCAGACTTAGGGTCGACGAGCAGTACTTC; CDR3: CASRLRVDEQYF
D: TRBD1; length: 15; J: TRBJ1-3; V: TRBV11-2; size: -; DNA: TGTGCCAGCATGGGGACAGGGCCAAAAGGAAACACCATATATTTT; CDR3: CASMGTGPKGNTIYF
D: -; length: 12; J: TRBJ2-7; V: TRBV18; size: -; DNA: TGTGCCAGCTCACGGGACCGCCACGAGCAGTACTTC; CDR3: CASSRDRHEQYF
D: TRBD1; length: 15; J: TRBJ2-5; V: TRBV19; size: -; DNA: TGTGCCAGTAGTGTGGACAGGGGTTTACGGGAGACCCAGTACTTC; CDR3: CASSVDRGLRETQYF
D: -; length: 14; J: TRBJ2-5; V: TRBV5-1; size: -; DNA: TGCGCCAGCAGCTTGGACAGTATTCAAGAGACCCAGTACTTC; CDR3: CASSLDSIQETQYF
D: -; length: 14; J: TRBJ2-7; V: TRBV19; size: -; DNA: TGTGCCAGTAGTCTTGGGGGAAATTCCTACGAGCAGTACTTC; CDR3: CASSLGGNSYEQYF
D: TRBD2; length: 14; J: TRBJ2-1; V: TRBV6-1; size: -; DNA: TGTGCCAGCCGGACTAGCGGGGGTTACAATGAGCAGTTCTTC; CDR3: CASRTSGGYNEQFF
D: TRBD1; length: 14; J: TRBJ2-7; V: TRBV5-1; size: -; DNA: TGCGCCAGCAGCTGGGGGCAGGGGGCGTATGAGCAGTACTTC; CDR3: CASSWGQGAYEQYF
D: -; length: 16; J: TRBJ1-6; V: TRBV6-1; size: -; DNA: TGTGCCAGCGGTGACAGGTCCGACTCCTATAATTCACCCCTCCACTTT; CDR3: CASGDRSDSYNSPLHF
D: -; length: 13; J: TRBJ2-7; V: TRBV28; size: -; DNA: TGTGCCAGCGTTTTAGGATCCAACTACGAGCAGTACTTC; CDR3: CASVLGSNYEQYF
D: TRBD2; length: 15; J: TRBJ2-2; V: TRBV6-1; size: -; DNA: TGTGCCAGCACTGGACTAGCGGGTAACACCGGGGAGCTGTTTTTT; CDR3: CASTGLAGNTGELFF
D: -; length: 13; J: TRBJ2-5; V: TRBV12-5; size: -; DNA: TGTGCTAGTGGTTTGGACAGGTCAGAGACCCAGTACTTC; CDR3: CASGLDRSETQYF
D: -; length: 15; J: TRBJ2-1; V: TRBV6-7; size: -; DNA: TGTGCCAGCAGTTACGGCCCCAGCTCCTACAATGAGCAGTTCTTC; CDR3: CASSYGPSSYNEQFF
D: -; length: 15; J: TRBJ1-5; V: TRBV7-2; size: few; DNA: TGTGCCAGCAGCTTAGACGGAACAGGGACGCAGCCCCAGCATTTT; CDR3: CASSLDGTGTQPQHF
D: -; length: 15; J: TRBJ2-1; V: TRBV5-1; size: -; DNA: TGCGCCAGCAGCTATGACACGAGCTCCTACAATGAGCAGTTCTTC; CDR3: CASSYDTSSYNEQFF
D: -; length: 14; J: TRBJ2-7; V: TRBV7-2; size: -; DNA: TGTGCCAGCAGCTTCCAGCGGAGACAGTCCGAGCAGTACTTC; CDR3: CASSFQRRQSEQYF
D: TRBD2; length: 15; J: TRBJ2-3; V: TRBV28; size: -; DNA: TGTGCCAGCACCCATCAGGCGGGAGTTAAAGATACGCAGTATTTT; CDR3: CASTHQAGVKDTQYF
D: -; length: 16; J: TRBJ2-1; V: TRBV4-2; size: few; DNA: TGTGCCAGCAGCCAAGATGAGGGAGGAGCCTACAATGAGCAGTTCTTC; CDR3: CASSQDEGGAYNEQFF
D: -; length: 14; J: TRBJ2-2; V: TRBV7-9; size: -; DNA: TGTGCCAGCATGACCGGGGCTTTGGGCGGGGAGCTGTTTTTT; CDR3: CASMTGALGGELFF
D: -; length: 18; J: TRBJ1-5; V: TRBV18; size: -; DNA: TGTGCCAGCTCAGCACGACTCCTACAGGGTAATAGCAATCAGCCCCAGCATTTT; CDR3: CASSARLLQGNSNQPQHF
D: -; length: 12; J: TRBJ1-5; V: TRBV28; size: -; DNA: TGTGCCAGCAGTTCGGGTAGTCAGCCCCAGCATTTT; CDR3: CASSSGSQPQHF
D: -; length: 17; J: TRBJ2-2; V: TRBV11-2; size: -; DNA: TGTGCCAGCAGCTTAGACGACCGGGCTCTGAACACCGGGGAGCTGTTTTTT; CDR3: CASSLDDRALNTGELFF
D: -; length: 15; J: TRBJ2-3; V: TRBV6-6; size: -; DNA: TGTGCCAGCAGTACCCTGGGGGGAGAATCAGATACGCAGTATTTT; CDR3: CASSTLGGESDTQYF
D: TRBD1; length: 13; J: TRBJ2-5; V: TRBV5-1; size: -; DNA: TGCGCCAGCAGGTATGACAGGGAAGAGACCCAGTACTTC; CDR3: CASRYDREETQYF
D: TRBD1; length: 19; J: TRBJ2-2; V: TRBV19; size: -; DNA: TGTGCCAGTAGTCCCACGACAGGGGTGTCGGGAGCCCGAACCGGGGAGCTGTTTTTT; CDR3: CASSPTTGVSGARTGELFF
D: TRBD2; length: 14; J: TRBJ2-7; V: TRBV7-9; size: -; DNA: TGTGCCAGCAGCTCTAGCGGGACGAGAGCCGAGCAGTACTTC; CDR3: CASSSSGTRAEQYF
D: -; length: 16; J: TRBJ2-7; V: TRBV7-2; size: -; DNA: TGTGCCAGCAGCTCAAAACAGGGAGACTACTACTATGAGCAGTACTTC; CDR3: CASSSKQGDYYYEQYF
D: TRBD2; length: 15; J: TRBJ2-3; V: TRBV2; size: -; DNA: TGTGCCAGCAGAAGACTAGCGGGAGGTACAGATACGCAGTATTTT; CDR3: CASRRLAGGTDTQYF
D: -; length: 15; J: TRBJ2-7; V: TRBV30; size: -; DNA: TGTGCCTGGAGTGGTTCAGCCAGGAGCTCCTACGAGCAGTACTTC; CDR3: CAWSGSARSSYEQYF
D: TRBD2; length: 15; J: TRBJ2-3; V: TRBV19; size: -; DNA: TGTGCCAGTAGTATCCTAGCGGACGTCACAGATACGCAGTATTTT; CDR3: CASSILADVTDTQYF
D: -; length: 15; J: TRBJ2-7; V: TRBV1; size: -; DNA: TGCACCAGCAGCCAGCCGGGCCCCGACTCCTACGAGCAGTACTTC; CDR3: CTSSQPGPDSYEQYF
D: TRBD1; length: 14; J: TRBJ1-4; V: TRBV2; size: -; DNA: TGTGCCAGCAGGGGGACAGCAGCTAATGAAAAACTGTTTTTT; CDR3: CASRGTAANEKLFF
D: TRBD1; length: 13; J: TRBJ1-1; V: TRBV27; size: -; DNA: TGTGCCAGCAGTTACCCCGGACAGGTCGAAGCTTTCTTT; CDR3: CASSYPGQVEAFF
D: -; length: 17; J: TRBJ1-3; V: TRBV27; size: -; DNA: TGTGCCAGCAGTTCCCTACCGAGCCCCTATGGGAGAAACACCATATATTTT; CDR3: CASSSLPSPYGRNTIYF
D: -; length: 15; J: TRBJ2-1; V: TRBV9; size: -; DNA: TGTGCCAGCAGCGTAGTTGCGGGAATAAACAATGAGCAGTTCTTC; CDR3: CASSVVAGINNEQFF
D: -; length: 13; J: TRBJ2-7; V: TRBV6-1; size: -; DNA: TGTGCCAGCAGTGAAGGGGGGGATTGGGAGCAGTACTTC; CDR3: CASSEGGDWEQYF
D: TRBD2; length: 17; J: TRBJ2-3; V: TRBV27; size: -; DNA: TGTGCCAGCAGTTTTGGTAGCGGGTGGGATTACACAGATACGCAGTATTTT; CDR3: CASSFGSGWDYTDTQYF
D: TRBD2; length: 15; J: TRBJ2-3; V: TRBV7-9; size: -; DNA: TGTGCCAGCAGCTTGAGCGGGGGGCACACAGATACGCAGTATTTT; CDR3: CASSLSGGHTDTQYF
D: TRBD2; length: 16; J: TRBJ2-1; V: TRBV7-9; size: -; DNA: TGTGCCAGCAGCTTAGGGGATCGCGGGAGTTTAACTGAGCAGTTCTTC; CDR3: CASSLGDRGSLTEQFF
D: TRBD1; length: 16; J: TRBJ2-5; V: TRBV7-9; size: -; DNA: TGTGCCAGCAGCACCGACACCACAGGGGTCGGGGAGACCCAGTACTTC; CDR3: CASSTDTTGVGETQYF